Listed below are T cell receptor beta chains from one sample, sequenced in a study of blood T cell repertoires in COVID-19. Sequencing was performed with immunoSEQ multiplex PCR; in TCRdb, only in-frame clones are kept and a portion is missing. Of over 150,000 clones listed, about 87% were seen once; the top ten hold under 0.65%. The sample taken for sequencing was peripheral blood. These receptor sequences come from a man aged 60-69 years with COVID-19, enrolled during active disease. Each CDR3 is given with its conserved first and last residue. Each record gives: V gene, J gene, clone size, CDR3 protein. Only some rows state a clone size, as once, few, many or a class for expanded clones.

TRBV5-1	TRBJ2-4	.	CASSFSPGQGAPSKNIQYF
TRBV2	TRBJ2-5	.	CASSVRFVGGQKTQYF
TRBV6-2/TRBV6-3	TRBJ2-3	.	CASSYSGKLTPDTQYF
TRBV7-9	TRBJ1-2	once	CASSLAEGLGYTF
TRBV4-1	TRBJ1-4	.	CASSQYTEVPRGKLFF
TRBV18	TRBJ1-5	.	CASSPPFGTGPQHF
TRBV11-3	TRBJ2-1	few	CASSFGTSGYNEQFF
TRBV28	TRBJ2-7	.	CASSLLQGEQYF
TRBV9	TRBJ2-5	.	CASSVGFGQKQETQYF
TRBV7-8	TRBJ2-3	.	CASSPPGITDTQYF
TRBV5-8	TRBJ1-1	.	CASSLAGVSTEAFF
TRBV5-1	TRBJ1-6	.	CASSLGGTERSSPLHF
TRBV6-6	TRBJ1-3	.	CASSYSDTRNTIYF
TRBV7-9	TRBJ1-4	few	CASSFQVEKLFF
TRBV6-5	TRBJ1-1	few	CASSYSGGMNTEAFF
TRBV19	TRBJ1-1	.	CASSKLGQGGTEAFF
TRBV27	TRBJ1-6	.	CASTPWTGNSPLHF
TRBV5-1	TRBJ1-2	.	CASSLGQGIYGYTF
TRBV7-9	TRBJ1-1	.	CASSQRQGVATEAFF
TRBV19	TRBJ1-4	.	CASSNTGTGNEKLFF
TRBV28	TRBJ1-2	.	CASSAGLAQDTF